This TCR beta chain was profiled in a study of OX40 agonist ivuxolimab in advanced cancers. CDR1 SGHRS and CDR2 YFSETQ come from the germline V gene. Trimming shortened V by 0 bases and J by 3 bases, and 19 bases separated the two germline ends. This CDR3 contains 17 residues. Produced via immunoSEQ multiplex PCR; TCRdb's table is partial and in-frame only. The table records about 49,000 clones, 65% to 90% of them present only once. This sequence joins TRBV5-1 and TRBJ2-7; D is perhaps TRBD1 (5 bases). The TCR was taken from an adult with an advanced solid tumor such as melanoma, head and neck, liver or kidney cancer. Sequenced here: CD4+ or CD8+ T cells sorted from blood, sampled in a trial of the OX40 agonist ivuxolimab. The CDR3 coding sequence is TGCGCCAGCAGCTTGGGCACCTCGGTACAGGTCGGCTACGAGCAGTACTTC. It translates to CASSLGTSVQVGYEQYF.